This paragraph covers one TCR beta chain sequence. CDR3 size: 14 residues. Germline CDR1 is SGDLS and CDR2 is YYNGEE. V was trimmed by 7 bases and J by 4 bases, leaving 15 bases between them. Study processing details: Amplified reference gene primers provided the basis for estimating nucleated cell counts. The data were produced by immunoSEQ multiplex PCR, yet TCRdb's version contains in-frame clones alone and is incomplete. V, J and clone size are those of that table, while D and trimming were read from the DNA. The data show 350,000 to 450,000 clones, about 85% seen once. The entry originates in a study of blood T cell repertoires in COVID-19. On the study more broadly: Both acute and convalescent COVID-19 samples were obtained from the United States, Italy and Spain. T cells, B-cell-depleted T cells, or PBMCs supplied cDNA or gDNA.

The receptor's source is a young woman with acute or convalescent COVID-19. Sequencing input: peripheral blood. This chain links TRBV9 with TRBJ2-1; a weak D match, TRBD2 (5 bases). DNA of the CDR3: TGTGCCAGCGGACCTCAAGCGGTATACAATGAGCAGTTCTTC. As protein: CASGPQAVYNEQFF.